A single sample gave rise to the 29 T cell receptor beta chains below, sequenced in a study of CD8 T cells in Susac syndrome. Reverse transcription of about 0.45 to 1 ug RNA was performed with random hexamers. Each CDR3 protein is one row after TCRdb ran MiXCR on the immunoSEQ multiplex PCR reads. This sample has 250,000 to 350,000 distinct CDR3 sequences, with under 95% found just once. The sequenced sample was CD4+ T cells from PBMCs. The receptors come from a human donor with multiple sclerosis.

This rearrangement joins TRBV3-1 to TRBJ2-6, with D possibly being TRBD2 (5 bases). Germline V gene lookup returns CDR1 LGHDT and CDR2 YNNKEL (reference sequence). The CDR3 is 17 amino acids. With 3 bases removed from V and 4 bases from J, the gap between germline ends came to 16 bases. The CDR3 loop is CASSQPGLSRGANVLTF. CDR3 nucleotide sequence: TGTGCCAGCAGCCAGCCCGGACTGTCCCGAGGGGCCAACGTCCTGACTTTC. The variable domain in full, with the rest retrieved from reference TRBV3-1 and TRBJ2-6, is DTAVSQTPKYLVTQMGNDKSIKCEQNLGHDTMYWYKQDSKKFLKIMFSYNNKELIINETVPNRFSPKSPDKAHLNLHINSLELGDSAVYFCASSQPGLSRGANVLTFGAGSRLTVL.

The gene calls are TRBV6-5 and TRBJ1-2; TRBD1 aligns across 10 bases. This CDR3 spans 14 amino acids. Per the germline V gene, CDR1 is MNHEY and CDR2 is SVGAGI. V was clipped by 5 bases and J by 8 bases; unmatched bases: 8. The CDR3: CASSRGQGGQGYTF. CDR3 DNA: TGTGCCAGCAGTCGAGGACAGGGGGGGCAGGGCTACACCTTC.

This clonotype was counted once. The rearrangement links TRBV18 to TRBJ1-1; 8 bases fit TRBD1. Unmatched junction bases numbered 10, after V lost 2 bases and J lost 8 bases. Germline V gene lookup returns CDR1 KGHSH and CDR2 LQKENI. CDR3 length: 15 amino acids. The CDR3 spells CASSPGDRLFLEAFF. The CDR3 DNA reads as TGTGCCAGCTCACCAGGGGACAGGCTCTTCTTAGAAGCTTTCTTT. The full variable domain, rest sourced from reference TRBV18 and TRBJ1-1, is NAGVMQNPRHLVRRRGQEARLRCSPMKGHSHVYWYRQLPEEGLKFMVYLQKENIIDESGMPKERFSAEFPKEGPSILRIQQVVRGDSAAYFCASSPGDRLFLEAFFGQGTRLTVV.

The genes are TRBV7-2 and TRBJ2-3; D ambiguous. Per germline, CDR1 SGHTA and CDR2 FQGNSA. The CDR3 loop spans 16 amino acids. Trimming left V 5 bases short and J 1 base short, with 16 bases between. This chain's CDR3 is CASSLNRVGRTDTQYF. CDR3 sequence (DNA): TGTGCCAGCAGCCTCAACCGAGTAGGGCGCACAGATACGCAGTATTTT.

V usage is TRBV4-2 and J usage is TRBJ2-5; perhaps TRBD2 as D (7 bases). V gave up 6 bases and J gave up 5 bases, with 16 bases separating them. Germline-derived CDR1 and CDR2 are LGHNA and YNFKEQ. The CDR3 is made up of 14 amino acids. CDR3 DNA sequence: TGTGCCAGCAGTAGGGCGGGGGCCGGGGAGACCCAGTACTTC. This codes for CASSRAGAGETQYF.

The rearrangement links TRBV20-1 to TRBJ2-7, with 7 bases aligning to TRBD2. The CDR3 loop spans 15 amino acids. Trimming cost V 6 bases and J 5 bases; bases outside gene matches: 16. Germline CDR1 and CDR2: DFQATT and SNEGSKA (reference sequence). DNA for the CDR3: TGCAGTGCCCTCGGCACGGGAGGAGTAACCAACGAGCAGTACTTC. Protein: CSALGTGGVTNEQYF.

This chain links TRBV20-1 with TRBJ2-5; 8 bases align to TRBD1. The junction had 10 bases not matched to a gene; V was cut back by 5 bases and J by 5 bases. The CDR3 is 14 amino acids. Germline V gene lookup returns CDR1 DFQATT and CDR2 SNEGSKA (reference sequence). The CDR3 region is CSAFTGTGTETQYF. The CDR3 DNA reads TGCAGTGCTTTCACCGGGACAGGAACGGAGACCCAGTACTTC.

The sample holds one count of this clonotype. The chain combines TRBV10-3 with TRBJ1-2; D is uncertain. The CDR3 consists of 13 residues. Trimming pared 6 bases from V and 6 bases from J, leaving 14 bases between. The germline gives CDR1 ENHRY, CDR2 SYGVKD. The CDR3 region is CAISPSGNHGYTF. The CDR3 DNA reads TGTGCCATCAGCCCCTCAGGAAACCATGGCTACACCTTC.

This clonotype was counted a single time. The chain is built from TRBV12-3 or TRBV12-4 and TRBJ1-1; D not resolved. V lost 6 bases, J lost 8 bases, and 16 bases lay in between. The CDR3 has 13 amino acids. CDR3 nucleotide sequence: TGTGCCAGCAGCCGGGTCCAGGTAGGGGAAGCTTTCTTT. Amino acid sequence: CASSRVQVGEAFF.

The chain recombines TRBV7-2 with TRBJ2-2, with D uncertain. V lost 8 bases, J lost 2 bases, and 21 bases lay in between. This CDR3 is built from 17 residues. The germline V gene encodes CDR1 SGHTA and CDR2 FQGNSA. The CDR3 here is CASSRAPRTINTGELFF. The DNA for the CDR3 is TGTGCCAGCTCACGGGCCCCACGCACCATTAACACCGGGGAGCTGTTTTTT.

The V call is TRBV6-6, the J call TRBJ2-1; D gene ambiguous. Trimming took off 2 bases at V and 0 bases at J, with 5 bases between the two ends. This CDR3 spans 14 amino acids. From germline, CDR1 is MNHNY and CDR2 SVGAGI (reference sequence). The CDR3 coding sequence is TGTGCCAGCAGTTACAAGAGCTCCTACAATGAGCAGTTCTTC. Translated, it gives CASSYKSSYNEQFF.

The genes are TRBV12-3 or TRBV12-4 and TRBJ1-5, with a possible D match to TRBD1 (6 bases). Trimming took 6 bases from V and 7 from J, leaving 16 bases between them. The CDR3 has 14 residues. CDR3 DNA sequence: TGTGCCAGCAGAAATACAGGGACGGGACAGCCCCAGCATTTT. It specifies CASRNTGTGQPQHF.

The gene calls are TRBV20-1 and TRBJ2-1, with TRBD2 matching over 7 bases. The CDR3 has 13 residues. With V trimmed by 5 bases and J by 5 bases, 6 bases remained unmatched. Per germline, CDR1 DFQATT and CDR2 SNEGSKA (reference sequence). Here the CDR3 DNA reads TGCAGTGCTGGGGGGGAGGAGGACAATGAGCAGTTCTTC. This sequence encodes CSAGGEEDNEQFF.

The CDR3 region is CASSLTSIETQYF. CDR3 DNA sequence: TGTGCCAGCTCACTCACTAGCATTGAGACCCAGTACTTC. This chain joins TRBV18 and TRBJ2-5; D possibly corresponds to TRBD2 (6 bases). Germline-derived CDR1 and CDR2 are KGHSH and LQKENI. Trimming took off 4 bases at V and 5 bases at J, with 11 bases between the two ends. There are 13 residues in the CDR3.

The chain carries TRBV27 and TRBJ2-1; TRBD1 matches 8 bases. The CDR3 has 13 residues. Per the germline V gene, CDR1 is MNHEY and CDR2 is SMNVEV (reference sequence). J gave up 8 bases and V 7 bases, and 7 bases lay outside the gene matches. The CDR3 coding sequence is TGTGCCAGCAACCGCCAGGGGGCCGATGAGCAGTTCTTC. Residues: CASNRQGADEQFF.

The rearrangement joins TRBV2 to TRBJ1-1, with D perhaps TRBD1 (5 bases). Trimming stripped 6 bases from V and 5 bases from J, with 13 bases between. Germline CDR1 SNHLY, CDR2 FYNNEI. The CDR3 runs 13 residues. CDR3 amino acids: CASSNEWGTEAFF. CDR3 sequence (DNA): TGTGCCAGCAGCAACGAGTGGGGGACTGAAGCTTTCTTT.

The V and J genes are TRBV7-2 and TRBJ1-5; D is undetermined. Looked up from germline, CDR1 is SGHTA and CDR2 is FQGNSA. V lost 1 base to trimming and J lost 5 bases, with 6 bases between them. The length of the CDR3 is 13 residues. CDR3: CASSLVSDQPQHF. The CDR3 coding sequence is TGTGCCAGCAGCTTAGTCAGCGATCAGCCCCAGCATTTT.

This chain links TRBV4-1 with TRBJ1-5, with D hard to call. This CDR3 has 15 residues. The V end lost 5 bases, the J end lost 2 bases, and 13 bases lay between the germline ends. Germline V CDR1 and CDR2: MGHRA, YSYEKL. CDR3 in DNA: TGCGCCAGCAGCACACATCCGTTGGGCAATCAGCCCCAGCATTTT. Protein product: CASSTHPLGNQPQHF.

This clonotype was recorded only once. This sequence joins TRBV25-1 and TRBJ2-3, with TRBD2 matching over 7 bases. Trimming removed 3 bases from V and 4 bases from J; junction bases left unmatched: 7. Looked up from germline, CDR1 is MGHDK and CDR2 is SYGVNS. The CDR3 is 15 residues long. For the CDR3, the DNA is TGTGCCAGCAGTGACGGGACTACGGTCGCAGATACGCAGTATTTT. Its translation: CASSDGTTVADTQYF. Using reference TRBV25-1 and TRBJ2-3 for the parts outside the CDR3, the full variable domain is EADIYQTPRYLVIGTGKKITLECSQTMGHDKMYWYQQDPGMELHLIHYSYGVNSTEKGDLSSESTVSRIRTEHFPLTLESARPSHTSQYLCASSDGTTVADTQYFGPGTRLTVL.

The chain is built from TRBV20-1 and TRBJ2-2, with D maybe TRBD2 (6 bases). Germline-derived CDR1 and CDR2 are DFQATT and SNEGSKA (reference sequence). V was clipped by 3 bases and J by 7 bases, with 12 bases between them. The CDR3 has 13 amino acids. This chain's CDR3 is CSARTGGSGELFF. The CDR3 DNA is TGCAGTGCTAGGACCGGGGGAAGCGGGGAGCTGTTTTTT.

This rearrangement joins TRBV5-1 to TRBJ1-3, with a weak D call TRBD1 (5 bases). V was pared by 4 bases and J by 7 bases, with 15 bases between. CDR3 length equals 14 residues. CDR1 is SGHRS, CDR2 YFSETQ, per germline. In DNA form, the CDR3 reads TGCGCCAGCAGCCCACACGGGGCAGCGAACACCATATATTTT. As protein: CASSPHGAANTIYF.

The chain uses TRBV14 and TRBJ2-1; possible D gene TRBD2, 5 bases. The CDR3 spans 15 residues. CDR1 SGHDN and CDR2 FVKESK come from the germline V gene. Trimming took off 3 bases at V and 6 bases at J, with 15 bases between the two ends. CDR3 nucleotide sequence: TGTGCCAGCAGCCACCGGGGTGCTGTGGGCAATGAGCAGTTCTTC. It specifies CASSHRGAVGNEQFF. Full variable domain (missing parts from reference TRBV14 and TRBJ2-1): EAGVTQFPSHSVIEKGQTVTLRCDPISGHDNLYWYRRVMGKEIKFLLHFVKESKQDESGMPNNRFLAERTGGTYSTLKVQPAELEDSGVYFCASSHRGAVGNEQFFGPGTRLTVL.

This chain uses TRBV30 with TRBJ2-2; D call uncertain. V was shortened by 1 base and J by 2 bases, with 8 bases between the two germline ends. The CDR3 loop spans 14 amino acids. CDR1 GTSNPN and CDR2 SVGIG come from the germline V gene (reference sequence). Here the CDR3 DNA reads TGTGCCTGGAGTGGTAGCCTCAACACCGGGGAGCTGTTTTTT. This sequence encodes CAWSGSLNTGELFF.

The V gene is TRBV12-3 or TRBV12-4, the J gene TRBJ2-2; D remains unclear. Trimming cost V 6 bases and J 0 bases, with 8 bases left between them. This CDR3 comprises 14 residues. DNA for the CDR3: TGTGCCAGCAGGACTCGTTCGAACACCGGGGAGCTGTTTTTT. Amino acids: CASRTRSNTGELFF.

V is TRBV2 and J is TRBJ2-5; tentative D call: TRBD1 (5 bases). Germline-derived CDR1 and CDR2 are SNHLY and FYNNEI. This CDR3 has 14 amino acids. V was clipped by 5 bases and J by 1 base, with 11 bases between them. The CDR3 DNA is TGTGCCAGCAGTTTTCACGACAGCCAAGAGACCCAGTACTTC. Protein product: CASSFHDSQETQYF.

This clonotype was counted once. This chain joins TRBV29-1 and TRBJ2-5, with 8 positions matching TRBD1. V lost 7 bases to trimming and J lost 5 bases; unmatched junction nucleotides: 6. The CDR3 totals 12 residues. The germline gives CDR1 SQVTM, CDR2 ANQGSEA. The CDR3 DNA sequence: TGCAGCGCCCGGACAGGGATGGAGACCCAGTACTTC. Protein product: CSARTGMETQYF.

J is TRBJ1-5 and V is TRBV6-5; possible D gene TRBD1, 5 bases. In germline, CDR1 is MNHEY, CDR2 SVGAGI. The CDR3 runs 14 residues. V dropped 7 bases and J dropped 7 bases, with 17 bases sitting between them. The DNA of the CDR3 is TGTGCCAGCACCCTACGCGGGGGGTCACAGCCCCAGCATTTT. This gives the protein CASTLRGGSQPQHF.

This chain uses TRBV5-1 with TRBJ2-5; no clear D. This CDR3 contains 14 residues. Germline loops: CDR1 SGHRS, CDR2 YFSETQ. The ends were cut back, 0 bases at V and 2 bases at J, with 8 bases in the middle. The CDR3 nucleotides are TGCGCCAGCAGCTTGGGGCTGAGACAAGAGACCCAGTACTTC. It codes for CASSLGLRQETQYF.

The rearrangement uses TRBV5-1 and TRBJ2-1; 7 nucleotides line up with TRBD2. Germline V gene sequence: CDR1 SGHRS, CDR2 YFSETQ. V shed 0 bases, J shed 9 bases, and the junction held 15 bases outside the gene matches. This CDR3 comprises 17 residues. The CDR3 protein is CASSLGASGGSIGEQFF. As DNA, the CDR3 is TGCGCCAGCAGCTTGGGAGCATCGGGCGGGAGCATTGGTGAGCAGTTCTTC.